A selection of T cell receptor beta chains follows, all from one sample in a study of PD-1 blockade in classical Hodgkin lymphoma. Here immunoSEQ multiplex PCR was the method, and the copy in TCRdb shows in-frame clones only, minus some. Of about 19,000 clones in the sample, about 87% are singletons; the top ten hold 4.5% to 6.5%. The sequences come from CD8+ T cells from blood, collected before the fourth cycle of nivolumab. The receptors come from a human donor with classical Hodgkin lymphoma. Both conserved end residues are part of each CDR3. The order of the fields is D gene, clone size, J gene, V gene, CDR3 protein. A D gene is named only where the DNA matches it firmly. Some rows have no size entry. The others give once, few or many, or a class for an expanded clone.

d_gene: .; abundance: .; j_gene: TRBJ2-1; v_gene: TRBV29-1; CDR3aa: CSVEGVLATGPYNEQFF
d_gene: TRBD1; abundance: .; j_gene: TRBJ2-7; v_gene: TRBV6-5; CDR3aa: CASSYGQGASEQYF
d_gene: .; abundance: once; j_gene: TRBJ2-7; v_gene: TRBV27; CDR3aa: CASSPLGGPAYEQYF
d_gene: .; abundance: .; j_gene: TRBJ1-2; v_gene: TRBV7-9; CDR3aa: CASSSDTF
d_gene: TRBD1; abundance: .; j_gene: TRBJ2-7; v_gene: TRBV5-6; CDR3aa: CASSYDRDRDPYEQYF
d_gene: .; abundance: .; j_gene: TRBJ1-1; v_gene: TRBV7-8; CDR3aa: CASRGPSPREAFF
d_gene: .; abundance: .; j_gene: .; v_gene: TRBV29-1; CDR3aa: CSVEGRSWQGGYEQYF
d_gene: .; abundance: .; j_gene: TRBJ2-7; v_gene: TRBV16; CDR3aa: CASSEDFLTSEQYF
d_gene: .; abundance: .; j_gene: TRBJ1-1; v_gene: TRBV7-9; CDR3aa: CASSFFGANTEAFF
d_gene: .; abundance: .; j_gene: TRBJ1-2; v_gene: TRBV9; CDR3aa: CASSVVGYGYTF
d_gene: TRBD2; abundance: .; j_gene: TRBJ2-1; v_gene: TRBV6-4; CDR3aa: CASSESSGSPYNEQFF
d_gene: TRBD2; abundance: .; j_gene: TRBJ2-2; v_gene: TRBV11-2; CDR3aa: CASSLETSAPHGELFF
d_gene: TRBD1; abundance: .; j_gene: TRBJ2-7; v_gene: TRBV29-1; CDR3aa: CSVLIVPGQGPLGDYEQYF
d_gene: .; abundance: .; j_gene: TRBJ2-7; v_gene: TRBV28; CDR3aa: CASSNAYEQYF
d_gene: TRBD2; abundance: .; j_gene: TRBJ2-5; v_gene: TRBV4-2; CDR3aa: CASSQWGGGETQYF
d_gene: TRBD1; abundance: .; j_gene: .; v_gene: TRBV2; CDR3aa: CASTQGDRGPSSYEQYF
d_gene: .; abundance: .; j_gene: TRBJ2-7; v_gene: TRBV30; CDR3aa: CAGRGSTYEQYF
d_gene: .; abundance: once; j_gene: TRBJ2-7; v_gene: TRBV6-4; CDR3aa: CAGRVYSYEQYF
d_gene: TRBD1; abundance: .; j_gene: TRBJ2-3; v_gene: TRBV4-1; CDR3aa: CASSQRQGGTDTQYF
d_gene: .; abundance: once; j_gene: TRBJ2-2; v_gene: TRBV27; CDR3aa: CASSFGTIYGELFF
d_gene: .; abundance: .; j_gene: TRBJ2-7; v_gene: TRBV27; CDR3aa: CASTPLGELTRISHEQYF
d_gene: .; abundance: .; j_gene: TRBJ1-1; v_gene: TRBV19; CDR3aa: CASSISSGYTEAFF
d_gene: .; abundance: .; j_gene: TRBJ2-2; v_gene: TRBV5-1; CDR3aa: CASSIRQDNTGELFF
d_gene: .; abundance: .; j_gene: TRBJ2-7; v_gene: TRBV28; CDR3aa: CASSLFTRGSEQYF
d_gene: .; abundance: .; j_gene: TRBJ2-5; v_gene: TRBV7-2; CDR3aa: CASTMSGETQYF
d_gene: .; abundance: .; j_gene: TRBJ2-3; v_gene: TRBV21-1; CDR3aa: CASSKGGGWGSTDTQYF
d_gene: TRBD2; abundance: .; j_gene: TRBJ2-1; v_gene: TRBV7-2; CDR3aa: CASSRKPGGREYEQFF
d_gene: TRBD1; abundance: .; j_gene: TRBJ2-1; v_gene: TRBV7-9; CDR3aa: CASSMTGGSGNGNEQFF
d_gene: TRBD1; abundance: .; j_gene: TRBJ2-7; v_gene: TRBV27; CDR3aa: CASASGQGAYEQYF
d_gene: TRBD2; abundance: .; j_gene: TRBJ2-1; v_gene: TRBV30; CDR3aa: CASPGGRAYNEQFF
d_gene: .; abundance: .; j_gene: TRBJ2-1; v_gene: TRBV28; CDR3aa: CASSWQIVYNEQFF
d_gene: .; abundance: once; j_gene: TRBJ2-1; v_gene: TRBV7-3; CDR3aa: CASSLNPGFYNEQFF
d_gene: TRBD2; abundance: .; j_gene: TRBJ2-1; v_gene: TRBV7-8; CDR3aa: CASSPGGSLFNNEQFF
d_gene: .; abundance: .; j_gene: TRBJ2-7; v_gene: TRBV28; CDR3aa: CASSWASYEQYF
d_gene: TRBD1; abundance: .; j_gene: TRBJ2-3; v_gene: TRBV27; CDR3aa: CASSLDRGADTQYF
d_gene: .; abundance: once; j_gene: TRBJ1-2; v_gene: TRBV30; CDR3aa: CAWSENPTGGYTF
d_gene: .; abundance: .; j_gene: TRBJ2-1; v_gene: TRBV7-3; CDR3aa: CASSSPTGNNEQFF
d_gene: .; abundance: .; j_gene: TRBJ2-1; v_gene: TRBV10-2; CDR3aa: CASSEAYNEQFF
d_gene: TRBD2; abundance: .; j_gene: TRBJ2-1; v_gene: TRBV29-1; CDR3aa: CSVEDRSRETGKEQFF
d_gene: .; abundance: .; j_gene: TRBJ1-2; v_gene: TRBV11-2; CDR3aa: CASSLDRRKGAYGYTF
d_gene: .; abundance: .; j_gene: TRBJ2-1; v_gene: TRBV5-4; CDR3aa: CASSLGDDRSEQFF
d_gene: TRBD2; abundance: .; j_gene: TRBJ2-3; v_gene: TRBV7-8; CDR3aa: CASDLGLAGVFANTDTQYF
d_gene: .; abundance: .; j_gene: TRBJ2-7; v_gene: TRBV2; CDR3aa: CASSEVGAAYEQYF
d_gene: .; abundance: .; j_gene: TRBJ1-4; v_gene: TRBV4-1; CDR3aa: CASSQDPMGIGEKLFF
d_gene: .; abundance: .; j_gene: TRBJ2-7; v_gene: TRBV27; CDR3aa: CASSLSRSYEQYF
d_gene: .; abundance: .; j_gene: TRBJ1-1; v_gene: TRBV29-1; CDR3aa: CSGGGTEAFF
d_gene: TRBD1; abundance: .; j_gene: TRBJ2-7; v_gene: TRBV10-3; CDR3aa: CAISGLGQASYEQYF
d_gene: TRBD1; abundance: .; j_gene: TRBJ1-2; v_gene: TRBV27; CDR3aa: CASRPRTGPLHGYTF
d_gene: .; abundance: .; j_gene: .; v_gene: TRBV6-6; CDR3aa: CASSYTKHEQYF
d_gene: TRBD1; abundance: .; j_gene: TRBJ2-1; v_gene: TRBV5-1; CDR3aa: CASWRDRGPVGHNEQFF
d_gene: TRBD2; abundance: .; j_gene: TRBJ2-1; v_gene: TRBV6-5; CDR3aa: CASSYSTSGSDEQFF
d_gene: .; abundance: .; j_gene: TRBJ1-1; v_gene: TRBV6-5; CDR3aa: CASNPGLTNTEAFF
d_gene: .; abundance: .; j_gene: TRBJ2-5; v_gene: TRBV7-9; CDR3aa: CASSLGGGRETQYF
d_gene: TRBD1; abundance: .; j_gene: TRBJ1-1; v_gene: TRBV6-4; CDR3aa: CASSDSDRRPGNTEAFF